This entry describes one TCR beta chain. Its antigen is unknown. Sequencing of TCR beta was performed on blood CD8+ and CD4+ T cells. TEMRA cells were FACS-enriched, while CD8+ and CD4+ T cells were negatively isolated. With random hexamers, roughly 0.45 to 1 ug RNA was reverse transcribed. It was immunoSEQ multiplex PCR that amplified TCR beta CDR3 across 54 Vbeta and 13 Jbeta. Each CDR3 protein gets one entry after TCRdb re-called the immunoSEQ multiplex PCR reads with MiXCR. The data hold some 70,000 distinct CDR3 sequences, with 85% to 95% observed a single time. V lost 10 bases and J lost 5; bases outside the gene matches: 9. CDR1 is MDHEN, CDR2 SYDVKM, per germline. This CDR3 spans 13 amino acids. The record originates from a study of CD8 T cells in Susac syndrome. Regarding the study as a whole: The study's TCR sequencing and HLA analysis covered a relatively small number of individuals, and the study acknowledged this.

The sequenced sample was CD8+ T cells from PBMCs. The chain employs TRBV28 and TRBJ2-5, with 8 positions matching TRBD1. This TCR was recovered from a human donor with multiple sclerosis. The CDR3 loop reads CATYWTGTETQYF. The CDR3 nucleotides read TGTGCCACCTACTGGACAGGGACGGAGACCCAGTACTTC.